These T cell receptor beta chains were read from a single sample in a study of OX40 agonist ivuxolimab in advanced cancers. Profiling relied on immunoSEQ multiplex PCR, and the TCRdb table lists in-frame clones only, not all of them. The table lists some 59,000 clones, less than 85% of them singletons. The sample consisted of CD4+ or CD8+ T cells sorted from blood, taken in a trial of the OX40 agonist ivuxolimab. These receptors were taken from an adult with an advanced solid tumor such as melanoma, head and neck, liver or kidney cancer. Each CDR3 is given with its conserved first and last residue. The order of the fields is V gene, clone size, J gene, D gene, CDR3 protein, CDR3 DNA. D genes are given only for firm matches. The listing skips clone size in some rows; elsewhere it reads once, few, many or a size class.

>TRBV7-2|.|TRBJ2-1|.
CASSPAGNSYNEQFF
TGTGCCAGCAGCCCAGCGGGCAACTCCTACAATGAGCAGTTCTTC
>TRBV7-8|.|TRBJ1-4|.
CASSLGRPEAKLFF
TGTGCCAGCAGCTTAGGCCGGCCAGAGGCAAAACTGTTTTTT
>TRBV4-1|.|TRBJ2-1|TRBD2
CASSQEVSGRLNEQFF
TGCGCCAGCAGCCAAGAGGTTAGCGGGAGGCTCAATGAGCAGTTCTTC
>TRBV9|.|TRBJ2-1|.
CASSVGQYNEQFF
TGTGCCAGCAGCGTAGGACAGTACAATGAGCAGTTCTTC
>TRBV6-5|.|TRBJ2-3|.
CASSYLAPRGSDTQYF
TGTGCCAGCAGTTACTTGGCTCCCAGGGGTTCAGATACGCAGTATTTT
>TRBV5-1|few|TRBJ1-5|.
CASSLVSNQPQHF
TGCGCCAGCAGCTTGGTCAGCAATCAGCCCCAGCATTTT
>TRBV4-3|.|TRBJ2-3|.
CASSQGGLSDTQYF
TGCGCCAGCAGCCAGGGAGGACTTTCAGATACGCAGTATTTT
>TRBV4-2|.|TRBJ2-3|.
CASSLAVGVSTDTQYF
TGTGCCAGCAGCTTGGCCGTCGGGGTTAGCACAGATACGCAGTATTTT
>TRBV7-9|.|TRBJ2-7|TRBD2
CASSREYLTGLAGKGEQYF
TGTGCCAGCAGCCGAGAATACCTTACCGGACTAGCGGGGAAAGGCGAGCAGTACTTC
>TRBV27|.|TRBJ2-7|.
CASSFRPRTMNNYEQYF
TGTGCCAGCAGTTTTCGACCGCGTACTATGAATAACTACGAGCAGTACTTC
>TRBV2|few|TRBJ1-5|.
CASGIGDQPQHF
TGTGCCAGCGGGATAGGGGATCAGCCCCAGCATTTT
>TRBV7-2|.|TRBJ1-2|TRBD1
CASSTRTGGLSNYGYTF
TGTGCCAGCAGCACTCGAACAGGGGGCCTATCTAACTATGGCTACACCTTC
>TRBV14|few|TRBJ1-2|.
CASSQAEGGYTF
TGTGCCAGCAGCCAAGCGGAAGGTGGCTACACCTTC
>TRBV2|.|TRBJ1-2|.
CASSEFARGGSGYTF
TGTGCCAGCAGTGAATTCGCTCGGGGGGGCTCTGGCTACACCTTC
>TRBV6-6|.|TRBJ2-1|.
CASSYPSGNNEQFF
TGTGCCAGCAGTTATCCGTCAGGGAACAATGAGCAGTTCTTC
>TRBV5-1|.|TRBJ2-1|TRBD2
CASSHGLATVEEQFF
TGCGCCAGCAGCCATGGACTAGCCACGGTGGAAGAGCAGTTCTTC
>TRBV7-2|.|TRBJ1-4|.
CASSPLLGEKLFF
TGTGCCAGCAGCCCCCTCTTGGGTGAAAAACTGTTTTTT
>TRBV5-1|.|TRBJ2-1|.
CASSSNMYNEQFF
TGCGCCAGCAGCTCCAACATGTACAATGAGCAGTTCTTC
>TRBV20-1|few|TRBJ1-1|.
CSAIKNTEAFF
TGCAGTGCTATAAAGAACACTGAAGCTTTCTTT